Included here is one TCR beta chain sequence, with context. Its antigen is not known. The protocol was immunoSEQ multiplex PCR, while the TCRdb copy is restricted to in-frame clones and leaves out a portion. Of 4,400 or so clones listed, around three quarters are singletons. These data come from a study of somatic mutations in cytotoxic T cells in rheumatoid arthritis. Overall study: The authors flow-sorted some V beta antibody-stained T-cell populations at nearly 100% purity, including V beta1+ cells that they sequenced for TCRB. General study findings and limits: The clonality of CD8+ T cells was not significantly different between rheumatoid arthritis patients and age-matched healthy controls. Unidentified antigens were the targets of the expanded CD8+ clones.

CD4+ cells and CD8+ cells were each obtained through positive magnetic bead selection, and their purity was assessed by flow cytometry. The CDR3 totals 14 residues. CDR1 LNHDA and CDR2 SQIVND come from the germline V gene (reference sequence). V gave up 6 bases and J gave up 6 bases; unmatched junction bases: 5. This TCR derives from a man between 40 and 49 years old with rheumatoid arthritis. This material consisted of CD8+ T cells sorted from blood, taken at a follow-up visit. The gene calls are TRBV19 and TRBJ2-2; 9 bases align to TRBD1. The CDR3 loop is CASRQGAWAGELFF. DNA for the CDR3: TGTGCCAGTAGACAGGGGGCGTGGGCCGGGGAGCTGTTTTTT.